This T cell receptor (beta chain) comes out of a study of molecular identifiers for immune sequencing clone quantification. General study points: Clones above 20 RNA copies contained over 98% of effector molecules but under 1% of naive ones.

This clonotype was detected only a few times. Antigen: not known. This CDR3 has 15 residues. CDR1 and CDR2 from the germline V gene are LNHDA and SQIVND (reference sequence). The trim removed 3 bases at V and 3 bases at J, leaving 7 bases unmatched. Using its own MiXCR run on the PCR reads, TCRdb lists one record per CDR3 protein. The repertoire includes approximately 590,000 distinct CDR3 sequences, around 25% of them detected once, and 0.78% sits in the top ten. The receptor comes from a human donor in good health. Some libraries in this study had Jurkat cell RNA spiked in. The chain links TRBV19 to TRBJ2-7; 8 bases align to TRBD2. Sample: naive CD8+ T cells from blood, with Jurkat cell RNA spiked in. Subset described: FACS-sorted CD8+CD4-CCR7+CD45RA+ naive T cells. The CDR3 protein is CASSIGGGGFYEQYF. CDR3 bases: TGTGCCAGTAGTATCGGTGGCGGGGGGTTCTACGAGCAGTACTTC. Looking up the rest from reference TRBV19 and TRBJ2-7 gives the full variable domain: DGGITQSPKYLFRKEGQNVTLSCEQNLNHDAMYWYRQDPGQGLRLIYYSQIVNDFQKGDIAEGYSVSREKKESFPLTVTSAQKNPTAFYLCASSIGGGGFYEQYFGPGTRLTVT.